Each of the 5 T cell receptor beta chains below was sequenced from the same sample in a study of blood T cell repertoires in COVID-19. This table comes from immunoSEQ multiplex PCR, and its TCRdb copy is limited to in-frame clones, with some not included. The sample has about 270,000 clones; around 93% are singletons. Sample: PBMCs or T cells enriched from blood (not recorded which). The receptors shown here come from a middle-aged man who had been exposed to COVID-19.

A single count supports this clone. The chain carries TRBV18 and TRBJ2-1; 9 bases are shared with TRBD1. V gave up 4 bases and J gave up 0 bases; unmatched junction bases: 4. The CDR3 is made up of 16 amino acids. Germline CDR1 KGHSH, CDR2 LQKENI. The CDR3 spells CASSLTTGGSYNEQFF. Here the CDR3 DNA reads TGTGCCAGCTCACTGACGACAGGGGGCTCCTACAATGAGCAGTTCTTC.

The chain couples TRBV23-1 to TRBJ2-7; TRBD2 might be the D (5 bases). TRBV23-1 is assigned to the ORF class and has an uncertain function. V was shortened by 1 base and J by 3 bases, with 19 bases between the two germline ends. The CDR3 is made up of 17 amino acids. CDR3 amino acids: CASSQLFGESWGYEQYF. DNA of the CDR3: TGCGCCAGCAGTCAATTGTTCGGGGAGTCGTGGGGCTACGAGCAGTACTTC.

CDR3 region: CAWTSGHRLAEQFF. The CDR3 bases are TGTGCCTGGACCTCGGGACACCGCCTGGCTGAGCAGTTCTTC. This chain connects TRBV30 to TRBJ2-1; D possibly corresponds to TRBD1 (6 bases). Deletions cut 4 bases from V and 9 bases from J, with 19 bases between. The CDR3 runs to 14 residues. Per germline, CDR1 GTSNPN and CDR2 SVGIG (reference sequence).

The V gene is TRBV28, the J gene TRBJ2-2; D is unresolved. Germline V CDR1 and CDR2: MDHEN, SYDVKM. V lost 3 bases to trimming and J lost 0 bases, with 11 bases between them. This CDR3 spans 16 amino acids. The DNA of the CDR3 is TGTGCCAGCAGTTTTGGTGCTGCTACGAACACCGGGGAGCTGTTTTTT. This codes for CASSFGAATNTGELFF.

CDR3 DNA: TGTGCCAGCAGCGTAGATCGTAGGGGAACCTACAATGAGCAGTTCTTC. Its translation is CASSVDRRGTYNEQFF. This sequence joins TRBV9 and TRBJ2-1; D might be TRBD1 (5 bases). V was pared by 0 bases and J by 2 bases, with 12 bases between. This CDR3 comprises 16 residues. CDR1 is SGDLS, CDR2 YYNGEE, per germline.